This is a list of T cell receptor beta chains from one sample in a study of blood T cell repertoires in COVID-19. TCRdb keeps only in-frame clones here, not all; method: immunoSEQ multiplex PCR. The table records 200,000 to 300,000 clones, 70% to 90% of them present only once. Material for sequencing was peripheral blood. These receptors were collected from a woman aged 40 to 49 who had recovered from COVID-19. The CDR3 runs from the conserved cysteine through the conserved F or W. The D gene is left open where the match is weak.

cdr3_aa: CAIQSGAPRDEQYF
v_call: TRBV7-9
j_call: TRBJ2-7
d_call: .

cdr3_aa: CASSPPLAGGSNEQFF
v_call: TRBV18
j_call: TRBJ2-1
d_call: TRBD2

cdr3_aa: CSVAGALTDTQYF
v_call: TRBV29-1
j_call: TRBJ2-3
d_call: TRBD2

cdr3_aa: CASSLGGQETQYF
v_call: TRBV11-2
j_call: TRBJ2-5
d_call: .

cdr3_aa: CASSLGRGLPGYEQYF
v_call: TRBV6-2/TRBV6-3
j_call: TRBJ2-7
d_call: TRBD1

cdr3_aa: CASSYSPSGTARSGANVLTF
v_call: TRBV7-8
j_call: TRBJ2-6
d_call: .

cdr3_aa: CASSSSPTSGELFF
v_call: TRBV7-2
j_call: TRBJ2-2
d_call: .

cdr3_aa: CASSQGNRGVNYGYTF
v_call: TRBV14
j_call: TRBJ1-2
d_call: TRBD1

cdr3_aa: CATGKAGQEQYF
v_call: TRBV15
j_call: TRBJ2-7
d_call: .

cdr3_aa: CASSPNVGLAVLEQYF
v_call: TRBV4-2
j_call: TRBJ2-7
d_call: TRBD2

cdr3_aa: CATSDPLFRTQYF
v_call: TRBV24-1
j_call: TRBJ2-3
d_call: .

cdr3_aa: CATLSQGFGTEAFF
v_call: TRBV19
j_call: TRBJ1-1
d_call: .

cdr3_aa: CASRGTAQETQYF
v_call: TRBV19
j_call: TRBJ2-5
d_call: TRBD1

cdr3_aa: CASSLAGIGVNTEAFF
v_call: TRBV7-2
j_call: TRBJ1-1
d_call: .

cdr3_aa: CASSFTDRLAKNIQYF
v_call: TRBV5-1
j_call: TRBJ2-4
d_call: .

cdr3_aa: CASRPRRASYNEQFF
v_call: TRBV19
j_call: TRBJ2-1
d_call: .

cdr3_aa: CASSQPGGIIANYGYTF
v_call: TRBV4-1
j_call: TRBJ1-2
d_call: .

cdr3_aa: CASSYVGLGRGEQFF
v_call: TRBV6-5
j_call: TRBJ2-1
d_call: TRBD2

cdr3_aa: CASSPPRDRGRDTEAFF
v_call: TRBV18
j_call: TRBJ1-1
d_call: TRBD1

cdr3_aa: CAWRPDRVGTEAFF
v_call: TRBV30
j_call: TRBJ1-1
d_call: TRBD1

cdr3_aa: CASKTGAGANVLTF
v_call: TRBV19
j_call: TRBJ2-6
d_call: TRBD1

cdr3_aa: CATRGAPPTDTQYF
v_call: TRBV10-3
j_call: TRBJ2-3
d_call: .

cdr3_aa: CASSPLPGLTSGSYNSPLHF
v_call: TRBV18
j_call: TRBJ1-6
d_call: .

cdr3_aa: CATSRAGAGYEQYF
v_call: TRBV6-2/TRBV6-3
j_call: TRBJ2-7
d_call: TRBD2

cdr3_aa: CASSPGGSGGNQPQHF
v_call: TRBV7-2
j_call: TRBJ1-5
d_call: .

cdr3_aa: CSVIGGIGANYGYTF
v_call: TRBV29-1
j_call: TRBJ1-2
d_call: .

cdr3_aa: CASSAIQGSGEQFF
v_call: TRBV7-9
j_call: TRBJ2-1
d_call: TRBD1

cdr3_aa: CASSHRTSSQETQYF
v_call: TRBV6-2/TRBV6-3
j_call: TRBJ2-5
d_call: TRBD2

cdr3_aa: CASSLGQVYSPLHF
v_call: TRBV7-8
j_call: TRBJ1-6
d_call: .

cdr3_aa: CATSDFASGSEQYF
v_call: TRBV24-1
j_call: TRBJ2-7
d_call: TRBD2

cdr3_aa: CASSVGGGGTEAFF
v_call: TRBV9
j_call: TRBJ1-1
d_call: .

cdr3_aa: CASSARTSGSHRETQYF
v_call: TRBV7-2
j_call: TRBJ2-5
d_call: TRBD2

cdr3_aa: CATLADGYTEAFF
v_call: TRBV24-1
j_call: TRBJ1-1
d_call: .

cdr3_aa: CASSSRTGSTDTQYF
v_call: TRBV6-5
j_call: TRBJ2-3
d_call: TRBD1

cdr3_aa: CATSRPGQGNYGYTF
v_call: TRBV15
j_call: TRBJ1-2
d_call: TRBD1

cdr3_aa: CASSIWSRGAPFEQYF
v_call: TRBV19
j_call: TRBJ2-7
d_call: .

cdr3_aa: CATSGLAALDTGELFF
v_call: TRBV10-3
j_call: TRBJ2-2
d_call: TRBD2

cdr3_aa: CASSLTGGANYGYTF
v_call: TRBV4-3
j_call: TRBJ1-2
d_call: .

cdr3_aa: CASSGDRGLNTEAFF
v_call: TRBV9
j_call: TRBJ1-1
d_call: TRBD1

cdr3_aa: CASSPEAGANVLTF
v_call: TRBV18
j_call: TRBJ2-6
d_call: .

cdr3_aa: CASSEPRTGGSPLHF
v_call: TRBV25-1
j_call: TRBJ1-6
d_call: .

cdr3_aa: CASSLGPRASGIHEQYF
v_call: TRBV5-4
j_call: TRBJ2-7
d_call: TRBD2

cdr3_aa: CASSIPTGPPSNQPQHF
v_call: TRBV19
j_call: TRBJ1-5
d_call: TRBD1

cdr3_aa: CASSYPDRGRYEKLFF
v_call: TRBV6-5
j_call: TRBJ1-4
d_call: TRBD1

cdr3_aa: CATLAGGPPNEQFF
v_call: TRBV10-3
j_call: TRBJ2-1
d_call: TRBD2

cdr3_aa: CASSQQGQGVEYF
v_call: TRBV3-1/TRBV3-2
j_call: TRBJ2-7
d_call: TRBD1

cdr3_aa: CASSYSLAGTDTQYF
v_call: TRBV6-2/TRBV6-3
j_call: TRBJ2-3
d_call: .

cdr3_aa: CASSSTRQGYNQPQHF
v_call: TRBV28
j_call: TRBJ1-5
d_call: TRBD1

cdr3_aa: CASSSVGARGKLFF
v_call: TRBV6-5
j_call: TRBJ1-4
d_call: .

cdr3_aa: CAIGDRGSYEQYF
v_call: TRBV15
j_call: TRBJ2-7
d_call: TRBD1

cdr3_aa: CASSFGGELFF
v_call: TRBV27
j_call: TRBJ2-2
d_call: .

cdr3_aa: CASSSRDNEQFF
v_call: TRBV13
j_call: TRBJ2-1
d_call: .

cdr3_aa: CASRRDRGLETQYF
v_call: TRBV6-5
j_call: TRBJ2-5
d_call: TRBD1